These 6 T cell receptor beta chains were all obtained from the same sample, sequenced in a study of PD-1 blockade in classical Hodgkin lymphoma. Data came from immunoSEQ multiplex PCR; TCRdb stores just in-frame clones and leaves some out. The data hold 38,000 or so clones, with around 87% observed a single time. In every patient, relapse followed autologous stem cell transplantation, while exposure to brentuximab vedotin differed. Source: peripheral blood mononuclear cells (PBMCs), taken at baseline. The receptors here all came from a human donor with classical Hodgkin lymphoma.

The count of this clone is one. This chain uses TRBV10-3 with TRBJ2-1; TRBD1 matches at 10 bases. With 11 bases clipped from V and 7 bases from J, the junction kept 8 bases outside the gene matches. This CDR3 comprises 13 residues. Germline V gene data show CDR1 as ENHRY and CDR2 as SYGVKD. The CDR3 loop is CAGRQGAGNEQFF. As DNA, the CDR3 is TGTGCCGGGCGACAGGGGGCTGGTAATGAGCAGTTCTTC.

The J gene is TRBJ1-4, the V gene TRBV6-6; D is perhaps TRBD1 (6 bases). The germline V and J ends were trimmed by 4 bases and 7 bases, with 19 bases remaining between them. Germline CDR1 MNHNY, CDR2 SVGAGI (reference sequence). There are 16 residues in the CDR3. The CDR3: CASSFNRGHRGEKLFF. The CDR3 nucleotides are TGTGCCAGCAGTTTTAATCGGGGACACCGTGGTGAAAAACTGTTTTTT.

The genes are TRBV2 and TRBJ1-6; D possibly corresponds to TRBD1 (5 bases). This CDR3 region has 13 residues. V was cut by 8 bases and J by 9 bases, with 14 bases left in between. Germline CDR1 and CDR2: SNHLY and FYNNEI. The CDR3 sequence is CASFKGQGSPLHF. CDR3 DNA: TGTGCCAGCTTTAAGGGGCAAGGTTCACCCCTCCACTTT.

The chain links TRBV5-1 to TRBJ2-5; TRBD1 matches at 10 bases. Germline V gene data show CDR1 as SGHRS and CDR2 as YFSETQ. The CDR3 extends over 16 amino acids. Losses at the gene ends were 0 bases for V and 3 bases for J; bases not matched to a gene: 5. CDR3 region: CASSLADRGLEETQYF. CDR3 bases: TGCGCCAGCAGCTTGGCCGACAGGGGGCTTGAAGAGACCCAGTACTTC.

The chain recombines TRBV6-5 with TRBJ1-2, with D hard to call. The ends were cut back, 2 bases at V and 2 bases at J, with 9 bases in the middle. The CDR3 has 14 amino acids. In germline, CDR1 is MNHEY, CDR2 SVGAGI. The CDR3 spells CASSYRRENYGYTF. The CDR3, as DNA: TGTGCCAGCAGTTACAGGCGGGAAAACTATGGCTACACCTTC.

The chain couples TRBV4-1 to TRBJ2-1; D is unresolved. There are 15 residues in the CDR3. The germline gives CDR1 MGHRA, CDR2 YSYEKL. V lost 2 bases to trimming and J lost 0 bases, with 8 bases between them. This CDR3 is CASSQSKSSYNEQFF. CDR3 coding DNA: TGCGCCAGCAGCCAATCCAAGAGCTCCTACAATGAGCAGTTCTTC.